This entry concerns a single TCR beta chain. This clone was counted between two and nine times. Its antigen target is currently unknown. No clone much larger than this one lies a single base away; base qualities are absent. The cohort consisted of more than 650 healthy bone marrow donors. All cohort members were sampled while nominally healthy, although unrecorded immune exposures were likely present. The donor was CMV seronegative and was included in the group of hundreds of seronegative cohort members. Each donor provided a peripheral blood sample, and peripheral blood mononuclear cells were used for TCR beta sequencing. Genomic DNA extraction from the blood cell samples was performed with the Qiagen DNeasy Blood Extraction Kit. The data belong to a study of cytomegalovirus exposure and HLA in healthy donors (dated by TCRdb to 2016 to 2017). Regarding the research as a whole: According to an earlier analysis of 550 to 700 of the donors, roughly 180 million T cells yielded 90 million to 140 million unique TCR beta sequences and more than 250 Gb of sequence data. Around 330 gigabases of sequencing data and 70 million to 100 million unique TCR sequences made up an early release that covered over 550 HLA-typed donors. Among the roughly 380 genotyped donors, around 81% belonged to the genetic ancestry cluster associated with self-reported Caucasian donors. The study aimed to test whether signatures of past pathogen exposure could be identified by cataloging public T cell receptors. Using immunosequencing, the study profiled T cell repertoires from about 610 subjects and related those repertoires to cytomegalovirus serostatus. In addition to the first cohort of 666 subjects, a separate validation cohort of some 120 different subjects was used. To predict cytomegalovirus infection status, the study brought together high-throughput TCR immunosequencing, statistical association of individual TCRs with disease status, and machine learning. A later analysis re-analyzed previously published TCR beta repertoires from roughly 600 donors and added high-resolution HLA genotyping to study TCR occurrence patterns. In the later analysis, no new phenotypic data were used to find candidate immune exposures; instead, reliance was placed on TCR beta sequences and their occurrence across donors. To decide whether each TCR beta V gene segment behaved as functional or pseudogenic, an earlier analysis of fewer than 750 of the donors relied on high-throughput TCR beta sequencing. Donor age, sex, ethnicity and CMV serostatus were compiled alongside the repertoire data. A later genetic analysis took genome-wide SNP genotypes for about 65% of the 666 donors and used that subset as a discovery cohort. Every repertoire in the discovery cohort had been generated on one and the same sequencing platform. Class I and class II HLA loci were covered by the typing at four-digit resolution. Typing coverage differed by locus: A, B, C, DRB1 and DQB1 were typed in roughly 629-630 donors, DQA1 in 522, DPA1 in 600 to 610, and DPB1 in approximately 450. Because of strong linkage in the cohort, five DR-DQ haplotypes were treated as single units for association and clustering. Across roughly 420 genotyped donors of the cohort, an average of about 240,000 unique TCR beta nucleotide sequences per donor were sequenced, and 15% to 20% of those sequences were non-productive. Summary of the overall study and its limitations: In vitro tests confirmed that a few of the cytomegalovirus-associated TCR beta chains recognize cytomegalovirus antigens. V-gene and J-gene trimming of TCR beta chains was associated with a missense DCLRE1C variant in a later genetic analysis, and the association was replicated in an independent cohort. A cluster of highly shared sequence variants was judged likely to represent a technical artifact of the sequencing pipeline. In a later analysis, over 15,000 TCR beta sequences were associated with specific HLA alleles at a false discovery rate of 0.05. A further reported finding was that TCR beta sequences accurately predicted the HLA-A and HLA-B alleles for most subjects in the first cohort. Only TCR beta chains were sequenced in this cohort, and the absence of alpha or paired-chain data limited detectable features. Cytomegalovirus status was reported to be diagnosed by the classifier with high specificity and sensitivity in both the original and validation cohorts. It was suggested by the authors that the approach could potentially be generalized to other disease states and immunological phenotypes. Strong co-occurrence of HLA alleles, especially DR and DQ, made assigning TCR associations to individual alleles difficult. According to a later analysis, most CMV-associated TCR beta chains appeared to be HLA-restricted, and the HLA associations seemed to be driven largely by CMV exposure. In the study, some 160 TCR beta chains were listed as associated with cytomegalovirus. In a later analysis, the rate of TCR association differed among HLA loci, with DRB1 alleles having the most associated TCRs and HLA-C alleles having the fewest. The only immune exposure information available for the cohort was CMV serostatus. According to a later genetic analysis, donors in an Asian-associated ancestry cluster had fewer N-insertions in productive TCRs than the roughly 670-donor mean. HLA typing was unavailable for some donors at each locus, so association tests used only the typed subset. In an earlier analysis of 500 to 650 of the donors, most TCR beta V segments appeared in productive rearrangements about 87% or about 30% of the time, broadly matching IMGT annotations. While some public TCRs were present in many individuals, most TCR sequences turned up only very rarely across donors. Linkage disequilibrium might explain the correlated functional status among segregating V segments, but an unknown experimental factor could not be excluded. Some IMGT-functional V segments, including TRBV6-2 and TRBV6-3, could not be told apart with the 87-base-pair reads, so those segments were excluded. In a later analysis, HLA-associated TCR beta chains showed more clonal expansion and lower generation probabilities than non-associated chains that were equally common. According to a later analysis, parvovirus B19, influenza, CMV and Epstein-Barr virus appeared linked to several top co-occurrence clusters. Because counts were too low, about 15 rarely observed V segments, including chromosome 9 orphons, were left out of the earlier analysis of about 500 of the donors. Sequencing depth was assumed to be roughly uniform across donors in the presence/absence analyses, though that assumption may not hold.

Trimming removed 6 bases from V and 0 bases from J, leaving 8 bases between the germline ends. CDR1 and CDR2 are read off the germline V gene (reference sequence) as WNHNN and SYGVQD. Including the terminal cysteine and phenylalanine, the CDR3 comprises 13 residues. CDR3 DNA only is kept here, 39 bases in frame from base 1. The library was made by the immunoSEQ multiplex PCR assay. A mixture of 60 forward primers for TCR Vbeta segments and 13 reverse primers for TCR Jbeta segments was used in the multiplex PCR. The CDR3 region of rearranged TCR beta genes was amplified from genomic DNA by a multiplex PCR assay. The amplified TCR beta libraries were sequenced on the Illumina HiSeq System as 87-base-pair reads. Regarding the original processing steps: A later analysis tallied roughly 80 million unique TCR beta chains across the 610 or so repertoires, and some 12 million of those chains were shared by two or more donors. A nearest-neighbor algorithm error-corrected the raw reads and collapsed the reads into unique sequences, merging closely related sequences to remove PCR and sequencing errors. CDR3 sequences were aligned to IMGT reference sequences to assign V, D and J gene segments. Each retained sequence needed at least a six-nucleotide match to both a V gene segment and a J gene segment. Rearrangements were classified as productive when the CDR3 lacked stop codons and remained in frame with V and J, and all other rearrangements were classified as non-productive. CDR3 was defined according to IMGT convention as the region running from the second conserved V-encoded cysteine to the conserved J-encoded phenylalanine. In an earlier analysis of roughly 610 of the donors, sequences lacking an unambiguous match to a single V gene segment were excluded. In an earlier analysis of 587 of the donors, a V segment was called functional when productive rearrangements were above 56.7%, and segregating when the standard deviation between donors exceeded 5%. A statistical classification framework was built for diagnosing cytomegalovirus status from the catalog of TCR beta chain sequences. In a later analysis, TCR nucleotide sequences were compared against IMGT/GENE-DB human TR gene sequences so that V and J genes could be assigned. A later analysis assigned CDR3 sequences and most-parsimonious VDJ recombination scenarios with the TCRdist pipeline. In a later analysis, every TCR beta chain was defined by the combination of its CDR3 amino acid sequence and its V-gene family, and reads without a unique V-gene family were dropped. A later analysis removed several hundred highly shared, low-generation-probability nucleotide sequences to deal with suspected cross-contamination and a sequencing artifact. A later analysis calculated a clonal expansion index for each public chain from normalized within-repertoire ranks of inferred template counts. In a later analysis, generation probabilities were computed using a VDJ recombination model fitted to out-of-frame rearrangements, and the results were checked against IGoR. A later analysis scored TCR-TCR, TCR-HLA and TCR-CMV co-occurrence with hypergeometric tests, applying a repertoire-size bias correction to TCR pairs. False discovery rates were estimated in a later analysis by permuting HLA or CMV assignments 20 times. In a later analysis, co-occurring TCRs were grouped with DBSCAN, and TCRdist sequence similarity was added when clustering was performed within HLA-allele-positive subsets. Co-occurrence clustering excluded repertoires with fewer than 30,000 or more than 120,000 public chains, plus five with anomalous nucleotide sharing. The immuneACCESS repertoire file appears here via TCRdb, limited to in-frame rearrangements. These files lack a portion of the clones; in checked studies, under half of the deficit traces to unresolved V genes, and the cause of the others is not known. Clonal size and the V and J genes are those of that table, whereas D and trimming came from the DNA. This sample has some 56,000 clones in its table, and 75% to 90% of those were observed once. Of the sample, about 4% falls within the top ten clones.

The sample was PBMCs. The sequence derives from a middle-aged woman in good health and CMV-seronegative. The rearranged segments are TRBV10-1 and TRBJ1-1, with the D gene not clear enough to name. The CDR3 is CASSNRLNTEAFF. The DNA sequence follows: TGCGCCAGCAGCAACAGACTGAACACTGAAGCTTTCTTT.